The present T cell receptor (beta chain) was sequenced within a study of radiotherapy plus CTLA-4 blockade in lung cancer. Points from the study as a whole: The authors reported that early blood T cell clone dynamics, with interferon-beta, best predicted response. Researchers report tumor-derived TCR clones expanding in blood after radiotherapy plus ipilimumab.

Using immunoSEQ multiplex PCR, the repertoire was profiled, and TCRdb retains in-frame clones only, with some absent. The sample has 45,000 or so clones, roughly two thirds seen once. As for this clone: Its antigen is not known.

With ipilimumab providing CTLA-4 blockade, focal radiation was administered to patients who had chemo-refractory metastatic non-small-cell lung cancer. The sequence was obtained from a human donor with non-small cell lung cancer who had a complete response to radiotherapy plus ipilimumab. The sample in question was peripheral blood, obtained from a patient treated with radiotherapy plus ipilimumab.

The CDR3 sequence is CASSEDRAQPQHF. Written as DNA, the CDR3 is TGTGCCAGTAGCGAAGACAGGGCTCAGCCCCAGCATTTT. This chain uses TRBV19 with TRBJ1-5, with 7 nucleotides matching TRBD1. V was clipped by 6 bases and J by 6 bases; unmatched bases: 5. CDR1 and CDR2 (germline): LNHDA, SQIVND (reference sequence). This CDR3 is 13 amino acids long. The full variable domain, in which reference TRBV19 and TRBJ1-5 provide the parts outside the CDR3, is DGGITQSPKYLFRKEGQNVTLSCEQNLNHDAMYWYRQDPGQGLRLIYYSQIVNDFQKGDIAEGYSVSREKKESFPLTVTSAQKNPTAFYLCASSEDRAQPQHFGDGTRLSIL.